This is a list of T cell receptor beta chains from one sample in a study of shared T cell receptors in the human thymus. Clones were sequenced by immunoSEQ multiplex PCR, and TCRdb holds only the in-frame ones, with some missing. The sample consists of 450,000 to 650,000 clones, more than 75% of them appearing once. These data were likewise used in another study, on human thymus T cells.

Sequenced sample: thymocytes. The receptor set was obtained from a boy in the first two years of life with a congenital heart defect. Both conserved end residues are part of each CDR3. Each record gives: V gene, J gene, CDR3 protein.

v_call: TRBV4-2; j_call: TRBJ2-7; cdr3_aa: CASSQEPREQYF
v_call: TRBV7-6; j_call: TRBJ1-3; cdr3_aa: CASRGDRGEDSGNTIYF
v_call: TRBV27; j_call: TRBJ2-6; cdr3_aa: CASSLSSQRHLSGANVLTF
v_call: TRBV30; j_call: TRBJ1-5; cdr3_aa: CAYWGGLYNQPQHF
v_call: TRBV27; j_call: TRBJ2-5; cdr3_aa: CASRQTPPGETQYF
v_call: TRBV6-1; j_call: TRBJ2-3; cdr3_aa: CASSDPSGYTDTQYF
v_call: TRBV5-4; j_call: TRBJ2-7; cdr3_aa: CASSFFPTGGWRVPYEQYF
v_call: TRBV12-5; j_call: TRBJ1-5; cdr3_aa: CASGLVRGRVNQPQHF
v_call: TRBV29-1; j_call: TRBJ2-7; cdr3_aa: CSVSGRASYEQYF
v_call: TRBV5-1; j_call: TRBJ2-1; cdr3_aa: CASSLVTSGKGINEQFF